This TCR beta chain stems from a study of PD-1 blockade in classical Hodgkin lymphoma. Whole-study findings and limits: The diversity seen at baseline in complete responders resembled that of newly diagnosed patients. Factors driving the repertoire differences, possibly disease activity or prior therapy, remain undefined. Only CD4+ TCR diversity, not CD8+, had risen significantly by C4D1.

V lost 2 bases and J 4 bases, leaving 6 bases between the germline ends. CDR1 and CDR2 from the germline V gene are ENHRY and SYGVKD. The CDR3 loop spans 12 amino acids. Regarding time point: cycle 4 day 1 (C4D1), after 6 weeks of nivolumab. All patients relapsed after autologous stem cell transplantation, and brentuximab vedotin exposure varied. TCRdb's table, derived via immunoSEQ multiplex PCR, lists solely in-frame clones and lacks some. The sample consists of approximately 20,000 clones, about 70% of them appearing once. With respect to this clone: Its target is not known.

The rearrangement joins TRBV10-3 to TRBJ2-7; D is possibly TRBD1 or TRBD2 (5 bases each). The clonotype comes from a human donor with classical Hodgkin lymphoma. This specimen was peripheral blood mononuclear cells (PBMCs), taken before the fourth cycle of nivolumab. CDR3 loop: CAISEGGYEQYF. DNA for the CDR3: TGTGCCATCAGTGAGGGGGGTTACGAGCAGTACTTC.